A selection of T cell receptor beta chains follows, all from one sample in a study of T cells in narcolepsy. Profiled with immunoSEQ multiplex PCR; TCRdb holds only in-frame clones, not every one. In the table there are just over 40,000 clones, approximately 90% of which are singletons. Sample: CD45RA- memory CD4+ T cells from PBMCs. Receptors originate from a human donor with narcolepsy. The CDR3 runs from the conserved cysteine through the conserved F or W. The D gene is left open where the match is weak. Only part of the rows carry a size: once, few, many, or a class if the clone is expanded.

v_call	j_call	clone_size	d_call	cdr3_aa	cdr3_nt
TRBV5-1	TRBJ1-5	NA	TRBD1	CASSLTGDSNQPQHF	TGCGCCAGCAGCTTAACAGGGGATAGCAATCAGCCCCAGCATTTT
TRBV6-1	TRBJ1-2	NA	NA	CASGLGGNGVYGYTF	TGTGCCAGCGGACTGGGGGGAAATGGGGTCTATGGCTACACCTTC
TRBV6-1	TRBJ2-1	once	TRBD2	CASRRASGRAEDQFF	TGTGCCAGCAGACGAGCTAGCGGGAGGGCCGAGGATCAGTTCTTC
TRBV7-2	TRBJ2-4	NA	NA	CASSLEGSGFQYF	TGTGCCAGCAGCTTAGAGGGCTCGGGGTTTCAGTACTTC
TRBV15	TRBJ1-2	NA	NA	CATSPSGQTYGYTF	TGTGCCACCAGCCCGAGCGGGCAGACCTATGGCTACACCTTC
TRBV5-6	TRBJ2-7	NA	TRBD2	CASSPIGWGRAYEQYF	TGTGCCAGCAGCCCAATCGGGTGGGGGAGGGCCTACGAGCAGTACTTC
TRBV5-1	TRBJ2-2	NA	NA	CASSLGTANTGELFF	TGCGCCAGCAGCTTGGGGACAGCGAACACCGGGGAGCTGTTTTTT
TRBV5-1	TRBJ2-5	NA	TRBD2	CASSYFLAGGQETQYF	TGCGCCAGCAGCTACTTCCTTGCGGGGGGGCAAGAGACCCAGTACTTC
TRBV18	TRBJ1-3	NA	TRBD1	CASSPRDRVNGNTIYF	TGTGCCAGCTCACCTCGGGACAGGGTGAACGGAAACACCATATATTTT
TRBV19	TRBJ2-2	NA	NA	CASSFFGFLTGELFF	TGTGCCAGTAGTTTTTTTGGCTTTCTTACCGGGGAGCTGTTTTTT
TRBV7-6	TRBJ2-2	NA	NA	CASSSSLRGRGGELFF	TGTGCCAGCAGCTCCTCCTTGCGGGGACGGGGCGGGGAGCTGTTTTTT
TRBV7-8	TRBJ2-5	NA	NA	CASSLIRETQYF	TGTGCCAGCAGCTTAATCCGGGAGACCCAGTACTTC
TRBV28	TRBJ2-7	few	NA	CASSLFPSYEQYF	TGTGCCAGCAGTTTGTTCCCGTCTTACGAGCAGTACTTC
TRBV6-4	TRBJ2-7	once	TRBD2	CASSQLAGAGEQYF	TGTGCCAGCAGTCAACTAGCGGGGGCGGGCGAGCAGTACTTC
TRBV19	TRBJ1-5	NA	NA	CASRGVEGIDQPQHF	TGTGCCAGTAGGGGGGTCGAGGGGATAGATCAGCCCCAGCATTTT
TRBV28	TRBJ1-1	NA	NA	CASRGSFGPNTEAFF	TGTGCCAGCAGGGGGTCCTTTGGGCCGAACACTGAAGCTTTCTTT
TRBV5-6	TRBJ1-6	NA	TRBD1	CASSLVGQADNSPLHF	TGTGCCAGCAGCTTGGTCGGACAGGCGGATAATTCACCCCTCCACTTT
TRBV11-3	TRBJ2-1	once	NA	CASSLPGTYNEQFF	TGTGCCAGCAGCTTGCCCGGGACCTACAATGAGCAGTTCTTC
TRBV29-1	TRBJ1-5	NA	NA	CSAVWGLDQPQHF	TGCAGCGCGGTGTGGGGGCTAGATCAGCCCCAGCATTTT
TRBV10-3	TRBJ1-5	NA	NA	CAISEGSVSNQPQHF	TGTGCCATCAGTGAGGGCAGCGTATCCAATCAGCCCCAGCATTTT
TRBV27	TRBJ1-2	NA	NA	CASRPGGGEYGYTF	TGTGCCAGCAGACCTGGGGGTGGAGAATATGGCTACACCTTC
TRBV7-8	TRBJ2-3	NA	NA	CASSPSGAHTDTQYF	TGTGCCAGCAGCCCTTCCGGGGCGCACACAGATACGCAGTATTTT
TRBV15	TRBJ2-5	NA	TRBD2	CATSRDSGGKETQYF	TGTGCCACCAGCAGAGATTCGGGGGGTAAGGAGACCCAGTACTTC
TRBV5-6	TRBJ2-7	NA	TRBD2	CASSLTSGSFYEQYF	TGTGCCAGCAGCCTAACTAGCGGGTCCTTCTACGAGCAGTACTTC
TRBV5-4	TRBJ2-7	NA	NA	CASSGGTGQYF	TGTGCCAGCAGCGGGGGGACGGGGCAGTACTTC
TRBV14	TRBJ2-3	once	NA	CASSFRYTDTQYF	TGTGCCAGCAGTTTCCGTTACACAGATACGCAGTATTTT
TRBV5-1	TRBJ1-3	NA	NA	CASSPQGRVSGNTIYF	TGCGCCAGCAGCCCCCAGGGACGGGTCTCTGGAAACACCATATATTTT
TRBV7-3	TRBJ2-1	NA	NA	CASSTGVANEQFF	TGTGCCAGCAGTACAGGCGTCGCCAATGAGCAGTTCTTC
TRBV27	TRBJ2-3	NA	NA	CASTSRKGATDTQYF	TGTGCCAGCACAAGCCGGAAAGGAGCCACAGATACGCAGTATTTT
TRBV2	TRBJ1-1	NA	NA	CASSELGGTEAFF	TGTGCCAGCAGTGAATTAGGGGGGACTGAAGCTTTCTTT
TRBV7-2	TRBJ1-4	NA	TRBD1	CASSSDRGMEKLFF	TGTGCCAGCAGCTCCGACAGGGGTATGGAAAAACTGTTTTTT
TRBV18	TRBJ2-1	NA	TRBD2	CASSPSGGRAYNEEFF	TGTGCCAGCTCACCATCCGGCGGGAGGGCTTACAATGAGGAGTTCTTC
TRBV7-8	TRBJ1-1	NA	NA	CASSLKTVRRLNTEAFF	TGTGCCAGCAGCTTAAAGACTGTTAGGAGGCTGAACACTGAAGCTTTCTTT
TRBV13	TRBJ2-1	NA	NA	CASSFGRGSNEQFF	TGTGCCAGCAGCTTCGGACGGGGGAGCAATGAGCAGTTCTTC
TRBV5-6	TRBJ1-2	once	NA	CASSLTGESYGYTF	TGTGCCAGCAGCTTGACTGGGGAATCCTATGGCTACACCTTC
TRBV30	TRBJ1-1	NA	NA	CAWSVPGPGTEGGVNTEAFF	TGTGCCTGGAGTGTACCGGGGCCCGGGACGGAGGGGGGGGTGAACACTGAAGCTTTCTTT
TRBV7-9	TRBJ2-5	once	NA	CASSFIGGKETQYF	TGTGCCAGCAGCTTTATAGGGGGGAAAGAGACCCAGTACTTC
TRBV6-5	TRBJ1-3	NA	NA	CASSDGGRNTIYF	TGTGCCAGCAGTGACGGGGGCAGAAACACCATATATTTT
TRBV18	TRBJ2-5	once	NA	CASSPGGETQYF	TGTGCCAGCTCACCAGGGGGGGAGACCCAGTACTTC
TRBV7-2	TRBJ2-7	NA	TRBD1	CASSPGAGQGYEQYF	TGTGCCAGCAGCCCCGGCGCCGGACAGGGCTACGAGCAGTACTTC
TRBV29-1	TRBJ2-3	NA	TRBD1	CSVLQGADTQYF	TGCAGCGTCCTTCAGGGGGCTGATACGCAGTATTTT
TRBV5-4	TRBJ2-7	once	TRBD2	CASGGGTDEQYF	TGTGCCAGCGGGGGGGGTACCGACGAGCAGTACTTC
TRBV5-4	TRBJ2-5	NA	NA	CASSFEQAETQYF	TGTGCCAGCAGCTTCGAACAAGCGGAGACCCAGTACTTC
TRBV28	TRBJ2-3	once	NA	CASSVTGTGTDTQYF	TGTGCCAGCAGTGTCACAGGGACCGGCACAGATACGCAGTATTTT
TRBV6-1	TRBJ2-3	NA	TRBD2	CASSGVRERADTQYF	TGTGCCAGCAGTGGCGTGCGGGAGAGGGCAGATACGCAGTATTTT
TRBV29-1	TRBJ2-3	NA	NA	CSVGHRSTDTQYF	TGCAGCGTGGGACACCGGAGCACAGATACGCAGTATTTT
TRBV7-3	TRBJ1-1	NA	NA	CASSFDDSNTEAFF	TGTGCCAGCAGCTTTGACGATTCGAACACTGAAGCTTTCTTT